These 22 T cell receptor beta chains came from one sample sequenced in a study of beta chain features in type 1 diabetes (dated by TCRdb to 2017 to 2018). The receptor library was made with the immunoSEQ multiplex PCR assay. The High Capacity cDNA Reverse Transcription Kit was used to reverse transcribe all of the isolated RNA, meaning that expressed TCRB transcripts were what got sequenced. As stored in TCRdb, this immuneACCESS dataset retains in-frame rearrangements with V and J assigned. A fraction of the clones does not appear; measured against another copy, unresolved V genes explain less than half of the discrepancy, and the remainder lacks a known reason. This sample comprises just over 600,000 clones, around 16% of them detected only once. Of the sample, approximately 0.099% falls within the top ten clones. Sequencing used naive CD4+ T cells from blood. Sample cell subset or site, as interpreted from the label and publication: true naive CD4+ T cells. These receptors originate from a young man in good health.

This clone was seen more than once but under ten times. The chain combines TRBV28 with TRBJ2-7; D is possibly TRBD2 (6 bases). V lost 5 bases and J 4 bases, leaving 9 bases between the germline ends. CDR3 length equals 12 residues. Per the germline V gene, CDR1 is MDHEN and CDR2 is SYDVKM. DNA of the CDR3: TGTGCCAGCAGTGGGGGGAGATACGAGCAGTACTTC. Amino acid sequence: CASSGGRYEQYF.

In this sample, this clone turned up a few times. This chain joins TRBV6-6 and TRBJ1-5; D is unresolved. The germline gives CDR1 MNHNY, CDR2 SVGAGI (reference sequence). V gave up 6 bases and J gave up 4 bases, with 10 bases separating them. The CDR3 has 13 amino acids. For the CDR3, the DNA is TGTGCCAGCAGCCCCCCTACAAATCAGCCCCAGCATTTT. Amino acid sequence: CASSPPTNQPQHF.

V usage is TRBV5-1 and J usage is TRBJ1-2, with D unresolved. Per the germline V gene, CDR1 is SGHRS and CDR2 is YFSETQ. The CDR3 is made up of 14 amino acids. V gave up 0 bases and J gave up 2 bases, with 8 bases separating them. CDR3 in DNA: TGCGCCAGCAGCTTGGATCAGCCGAACTATGGCTACACCTTC. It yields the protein CASSLDQPNYGYTF.

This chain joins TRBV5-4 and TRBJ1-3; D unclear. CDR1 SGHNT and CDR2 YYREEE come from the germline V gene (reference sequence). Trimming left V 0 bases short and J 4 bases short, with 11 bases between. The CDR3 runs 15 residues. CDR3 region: CASSLGGMGGNTIYF. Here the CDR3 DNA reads TGTGCCAGCAGCTTGGGAGGAATGGGAGGAAACACCATATATTTT.

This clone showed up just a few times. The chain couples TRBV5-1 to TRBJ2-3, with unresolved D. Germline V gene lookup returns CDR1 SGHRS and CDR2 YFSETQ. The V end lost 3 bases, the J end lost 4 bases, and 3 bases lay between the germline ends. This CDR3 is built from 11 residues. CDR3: CASSSSDTQYF. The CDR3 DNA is TGCGCCAGCAGCTCGTCAGATACGCAGTATTTT.

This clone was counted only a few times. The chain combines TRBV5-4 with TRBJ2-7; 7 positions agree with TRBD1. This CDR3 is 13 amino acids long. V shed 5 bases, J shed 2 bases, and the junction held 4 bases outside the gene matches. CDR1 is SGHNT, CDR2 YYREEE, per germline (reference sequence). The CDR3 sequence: CASRRTGAYEQYF. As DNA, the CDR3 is TGTGCCAGCAGACGGACAGGCGCCTACGAGCAGTACTTC.

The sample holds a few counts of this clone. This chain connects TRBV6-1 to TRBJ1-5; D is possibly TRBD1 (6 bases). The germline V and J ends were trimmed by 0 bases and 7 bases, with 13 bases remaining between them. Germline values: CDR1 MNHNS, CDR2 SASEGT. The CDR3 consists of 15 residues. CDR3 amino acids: CASSEAHGGGQPQHF. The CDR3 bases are TGTGCCAGCAGTGAAGCGCACGGGGGGGGCCAGCCCCAGCATTTT.

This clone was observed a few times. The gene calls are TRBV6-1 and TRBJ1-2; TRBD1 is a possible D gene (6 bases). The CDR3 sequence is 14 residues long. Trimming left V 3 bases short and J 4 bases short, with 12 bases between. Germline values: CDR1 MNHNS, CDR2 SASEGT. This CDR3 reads CASSEGRGPYGYTF. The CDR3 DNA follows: TGTGCCAGCAGTGAGGGCAGGGGTCCCTATGGCTACACCTTC.

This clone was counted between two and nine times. CDR3: CASSFRENTEAFF. DNA for the CDR3: TGTGCCAGCAGCTTCCGCGAGAACACTGAAGCTTTCTTT. V is TRBV7-9 and J is TRBJ1-1, with unresolved D. The CDR3 is 13 amino acids. V was clipped by 3 bases and J by 1 base, with 6 bases between them. Germline V lookup: CDR1 SEHNR, CDR2 FQNEAQ (reference sequence).

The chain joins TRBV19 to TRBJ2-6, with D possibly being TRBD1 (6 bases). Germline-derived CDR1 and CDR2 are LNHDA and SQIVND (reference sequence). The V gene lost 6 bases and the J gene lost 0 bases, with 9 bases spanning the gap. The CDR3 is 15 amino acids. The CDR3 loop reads CASRNRDSGANVLTF. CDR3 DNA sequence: TGTGCCAGTAGAAACAGGGACTCTGGGGCCAACGTCCTGACTTTC.

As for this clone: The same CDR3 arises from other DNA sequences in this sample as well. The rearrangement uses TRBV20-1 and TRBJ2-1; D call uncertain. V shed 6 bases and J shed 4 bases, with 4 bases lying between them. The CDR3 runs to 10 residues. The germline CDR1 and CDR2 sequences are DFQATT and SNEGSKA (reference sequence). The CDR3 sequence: CSARYNEQFF. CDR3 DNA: TGCAGTGCACGGTACAATGAGCAGTTCTTC.

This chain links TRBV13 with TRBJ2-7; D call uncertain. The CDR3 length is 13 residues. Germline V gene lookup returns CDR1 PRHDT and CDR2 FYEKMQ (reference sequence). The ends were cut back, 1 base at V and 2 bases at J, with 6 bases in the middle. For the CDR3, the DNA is TGTGCCAGCAGCTTAGTCAGACCCTACGAGCAGTACTTC. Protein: CASSLVRPYEQYF.

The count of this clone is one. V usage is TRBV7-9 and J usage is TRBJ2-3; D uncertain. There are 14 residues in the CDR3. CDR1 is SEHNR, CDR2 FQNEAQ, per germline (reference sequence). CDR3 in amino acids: CSSIFGSGTDTQYF. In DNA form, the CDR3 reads TGTTCGAGTATTTTTGGGTCGGGCACAGATACGCAGTATTTT.

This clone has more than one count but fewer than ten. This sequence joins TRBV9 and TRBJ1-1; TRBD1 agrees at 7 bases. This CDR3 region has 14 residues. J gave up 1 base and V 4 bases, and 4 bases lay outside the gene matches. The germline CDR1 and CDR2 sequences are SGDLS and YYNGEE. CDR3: CASSPRQGNTEAFF. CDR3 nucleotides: TGTGCCAGCAGCCCGCGACAGGGGAACACTGAAGCTTTCTTT.

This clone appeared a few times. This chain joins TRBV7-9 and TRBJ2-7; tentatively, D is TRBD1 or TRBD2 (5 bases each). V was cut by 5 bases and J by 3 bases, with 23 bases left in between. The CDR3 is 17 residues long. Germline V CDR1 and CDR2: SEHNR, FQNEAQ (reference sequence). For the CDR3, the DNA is TGTGCCAGCAGCCCCCGGATTGGTAGGGGACGGTTCTACGAGCAGTACTTC. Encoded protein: CASSPRIGRGRFYEQYF.

In nucleotides, the CDR3 is TGTGCCAGCAGTTTACGCCCTCTCCAGGGAAACACCATATATTTT. This translates into CASSLRPLQGNTIYF. This sequence joins TRBV6-5 and TRBJ1-3; D gene unclear. V lost 4 bases and J lost 4, with 14 bases in between. CDR1 is MNHEY and CDR2 is SVGAGI in the germline V gene. This CDR3 contains 15 residues.

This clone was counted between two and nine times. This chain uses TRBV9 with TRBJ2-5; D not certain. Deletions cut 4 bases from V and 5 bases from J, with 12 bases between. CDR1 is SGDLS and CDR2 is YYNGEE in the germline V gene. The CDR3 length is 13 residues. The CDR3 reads CASSTHSSETQYF. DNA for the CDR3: TGTGCCAGCAGCACCCACAGCTCGGAGACCCAGTACTTC. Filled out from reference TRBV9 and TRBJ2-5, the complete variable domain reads DSGVTQTPKHLITATGQRVTLRCSPRSGDLSVYWYQQSLDQGLQFLIQYYNGEERAKGNILERFSAQQFPDLHSELNLSSLELGDSALYFCASSTHSSETQYFGPGTRLLVL.

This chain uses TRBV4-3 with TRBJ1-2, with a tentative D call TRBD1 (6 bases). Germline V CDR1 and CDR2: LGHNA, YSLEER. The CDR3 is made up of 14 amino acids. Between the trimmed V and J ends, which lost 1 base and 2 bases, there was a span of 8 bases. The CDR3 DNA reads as TGCGCCAGCAGCCAAGCACAGGGAAACTATGGCTACACCTTC. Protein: CASSQAQGNYGYTF.

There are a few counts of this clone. CDR3: CASSSGANGYGYTF. For the CDR3, the DNA is TGTGCCAGCAGTTCAGGGGCCAATGGCTATGGCTACACCTTC. The gene calls are TRBV28 and TRBJ1-2; D possibly corresponds to TRBD1 (6 bases). The CDR3 is made up of 14 amino acids. The V end lost 4 bases, the J end lost 4 bases, and 13 bases lay between the germline ends. CDR1 MDHEN and CDR2 SYDVKM come from the germline V gene.

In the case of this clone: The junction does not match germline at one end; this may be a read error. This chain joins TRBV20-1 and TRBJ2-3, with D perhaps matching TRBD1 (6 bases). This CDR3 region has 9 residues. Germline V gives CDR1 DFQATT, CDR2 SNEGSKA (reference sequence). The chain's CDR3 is CSARTQQGF. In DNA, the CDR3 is TGCAGTGCTAGAACTCAACAGGGTTTT.

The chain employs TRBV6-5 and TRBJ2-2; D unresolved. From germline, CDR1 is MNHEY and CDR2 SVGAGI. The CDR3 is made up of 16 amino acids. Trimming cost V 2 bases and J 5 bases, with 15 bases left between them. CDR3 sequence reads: CASSYDKSIITGELFF. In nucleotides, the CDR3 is TGTGCCAGCAGTTACGACAAGTCAATTATTACCGGGGAGCTGTTTTTT.

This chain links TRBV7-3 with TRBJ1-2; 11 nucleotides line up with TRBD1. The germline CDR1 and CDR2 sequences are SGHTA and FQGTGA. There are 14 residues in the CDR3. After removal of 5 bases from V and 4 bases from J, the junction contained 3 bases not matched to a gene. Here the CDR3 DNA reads TGTGCCAGCAGCGGACAGGGGGCGGTCTATGGCTACACCTTC. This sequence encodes CASSGQGAVYGYTF.